This T cell receptor beta chain was obtained from a study of cytomegalovirus exposure and HLA in healthy donors. In the PCR, 60 Vbeta and 13 Jbeta primers were used. TCRdb's table, derived via immunoSEQ multiplex PCR, lists solely in-frame clones and lacks some. This sample has 100,000 to 150,000 clones; around 77% occur once, and the top ten carry 4.2%. Findings of the study overall: It was reportedly the case that the classifier diagnosed cytomegalovirus status with high specificity and sensitivity. Sequencing depth roughly uniform across donors was assumed in presence/absence analyses. Later analysis showed TCR association rates varying by HLA locus, highest for DRB1 and lowest for HLA-C.

This clone was observed once. As yet, its antigen is unknown. Sequencing was carried out using PBMCs. This TCR derives from a male donor in good health and CMV-seropositive.

CDR3 sequence (DNA): TGTGCCAGCAGCCGTGGGATAGCGGGAGCGACAGCCTACGAGCAGTACTTC. It specifies CASSRGIAGATAYEQYF. The V call is TRBV7-9, the J call TRBJ2-7; TRBD2 aligns across 9 bases. Germline V gene data show CDR1 as SEHNR and CDR2 as FQNEAQ (reference sequence). The J segment lost 2 bases and the V segment lost 5 bases, leaving 13 bases of the junction unmatched. The length of the CDR3 is 17 residues.